These 18 T cell receptor beta chains share one sample of origin, sequenced in a study of shared clonotypes between healthy human individuals. Naive CD8 cells lacked CD45RO, underwent positive selection for CCR7 and left out terminally differentiated effector memory CD45RA+ cells. Libraries were prepared by immunoSEQ multiplex PCR; TCRdb keeps only in-frame clonotypes and omits some of them. Counted here are around 1.9 million clones, roughly 93% occurring once; the ten biggest clones make up over 1.5%. Input material: naive CD8+ T cells from PBMCs. These receptors were obtained from a man younger than 35 in good health. Some clones in this sample may be carry-over from other donors' samples.

This clone turned up a few times. The chain recombines TRBV25-1 with TRBJ1-1; unclear D gene. Germline CDR1 and CDR2: MGHDK and SYGVNS. Deletions cut 7 bases from V and 3 bases from J, with 12 bases between. The CDR3 sequence is 13 residues long. The CDR3 protein is CASTPGRDTEAFF. In DNA, the CDR3 is TGTGCCAGCACCCCGGGGAGGGACACTGAAGCTTTCTTT.

This clone is a singleton in its sample. The rearrangement uses TRBV5-6 and TRBJ2-1, with TRBD1 as a possible D gene (6 bases). The germline gives CDR1 SGHDT, CDR2 YYEEEE. Trimming pared 4 bases from V and 10 bases from J, leaving 15 bases between. The CDR3 is 13 residues long. CDR3 bases: TGTGCCAGCAGCCTGGACAGACTAAAAGAGCAGTTCTTC. This translates into CASSLDRLKEQFF.

The gene calls are TRBV29-1 and TRBJ2-1; no reliable D call. Trimming stripped 6 bases from V and 6 bases from J, with 9 bases between. This CDR3 has 11 residues. Germline V lookup: CDR1 SQVTM, CDR2 ANQGSEA. The CDR3 here is CSVRPPNEQFF. CDR3 sequence (DNA): TGCAGCGTGAGACCTCCCAATGAGCAGTTCTTC.

The count of this clone is one. Here the CDR3 reads CASSIFGQSNQPQHF. The CDR3 coding sequence is TGTGCCAGTAGTATATTCGGTCAGAGCAATCAGCCCCAGCATTTT. J is TRBJ1-5 and V is TRBV19; D unresolved. V was pared by 2 bases and J by 1 base, with 9 bases between. Germline CDR1 reads LNHDA; CDR2 reads SQIVND (reference sequence). This CDR3 comprises 15 residues. The whole variable domain, remainder taken from reference TRBV19 and TRBJ1-5, is DGGITQSPKYLFRKEGQNVTLSCEQNLNHDAMYWYRQDPGQGLRLIYYSQIVNDFQKGDIAEGYSVSREKKESFPLTVTSAQKNPTAFYLCASSIFGQSNQPQHFGDGTRLSIL.

The chain has TRBV28 and TRBJ2-7, with D possibly matching TRBD1 (5 bases). Trimming pared 3 bases from V and 4 bases from J, leaving 19 bases between. Germline values: CDR1 MDHEN, CDR2 SYDVKM. The CDR3 covers 16 residues. CDR3 loop: CASSFGPGPQGYEQYF. Here the CDR3 DNA reads TGTGCCAGCAGTTTTGGGCCGGGCCCCCAGGGTTACGAGCAGTACTTC.

Notes on this clone: This same CDR3 is encoded by further DNA sequences in the sample. The chain recombines TRBV7-3 with TRBJ2-1; D gene ambiguous. Trimming cost V 2 bases and J 0 bases, with 11 bases left between them. Germline assignment: CDR1 SGHTA and CDR2 FQGTGA. CDR3 length: 16 residues. CDR3 nucleotides: TGTGCCAGCAGCTTATCAGGCGGAAGCTCCTACAATGAGCAGTTCTTC. This translates into CASSLSGGSSYNEQFF.

The chain carries TRBV29-1 and TRBJ2-3, with D perhaps matching TRBD2 (5 bases). Per the germline V gene, CDR1 is SQVTM and CDR2 is ANQGSEA. The CDR3 has 13 residues. Deletions cut 5 bases from V and 0 bases from J, with 9 bases between. In nucleotides, the CDR3 is TGCAGCGTTTTAAGCGGTAGCACAGATACGCAGTATTTT. Amino acid sequence: CSVLSGSTDTQYF.

Concerning this clone: The sample carries other DNA sequences with the same CDR3. The chain couples TRBV29-1 to TRBJ2-5; 8 bases are shared with TRBD2. V was pared by 1 base and J by 2 bases, with 3 bases of the junction left unmatched. The CDR3 loop spans 14 amino acids. CDR1 SQVTM and CDR2 ANQGSEA come from the germline V gene. The CDR3 is CSVEGLAGQETQYF. The CDR3 coding sequence is TGCAGCGTTGAAGGATTAGCGGGACAAGAGACCCAGTACTTC.

The CDR3 sequence: CASSLIDQVEQYF. The CDR3, as DNA: TGCGCCAGCAGCTTGATTGACCAGGTCGAGCAGTACTTC. V and J are TRBV5-1 and TRBJ2-7, with D hard to call. The CDR3 length is 13 residues. Germline-derived CDR1 and CDR2 are SGHRS and YFSETQ. V was trimmed by 1 base and J by 6 bases, leaving 11 bases between them.

The V call is TRBV11-2, the J call TRBJ1-3; D might be TRBD1 (5 bases). V lost 4 bases and J lost 8, with 18 bases in between. The CDR3 has 15 residues. The germline CDR1 and CDR2 sequences are SGHAT and FQNNGV. The CDR3 sequence is CASSSRDPLGDTIYF. CDR3 in DNA: TGTGCCAGCAGCTCGCGGGATCCTTTGGGGGACACCATATATTTT.

The chain employs TRBV6-5 and TRBJ2-5; TRBD1 matches at 10 bases. Germline lookup yields CDR1 MNHEY and CDR2 SVGAGI. The CDR3 consists of 16 residues. V was pared by 2 bases and J by 3 bases, with 6 bases of the junction left unmatched. The CDR3 here is CASSYRTGGSKETQYF. CDR3 DNA: TGTGCCAGCAGTTACAGGACAGGGGGGTCAAAAGAGACCCAGTACTTC.

The chain combines TRBV7-2 with TRBJ2-4, with D unresolved. Germline V CDR1 and CDR2: SGHTA, FQGNSA. The ends were cut back, 3 bases at V and 0 bases at J, with 15 bases in the middle. CDR3 length equals 17 residues. The chain's CDR3 is CASSFPVAALAKNIQYF. The CDR3 nucleotides read TGTGCCAGCAGCTTCCCGGTGGCCGCCCTAGCCAAAAACATTCAGTACTTC.

The V call is TRBV7-2, the J call TRBJ2-7, with TRBD1 matching 8 bases. The CDR3 is 14 amino acids. Germline CDR1 and CDR2: SGHTA and FQGNSA. The junction had 4 bases not matched to a gene; V was cut back by 0 bases and J by 6 bases. The CDR3 is CASSLAITGGEQYF. CDR3 coding DNA: TGTGCCAGCAGCTTAGCGATCACAGGGGGCGAGCAGTACTTC.

The chain joins TRBV27 to TRBJ2-1, with D perhaps assigned TRBD1 or TRBD2 (5 bases each). V shed 6 bases and J shed 0 bases, with 12 bases lying between them. The germline V gene encodes CDR1 MNHEY and CDR2 SMNVEV (reference sequence). The CDR3 has 15 residues. CDR3 loop: CASRLAGTSYNEQFF. CDR3 sequence (DNA): TGTGCCAGCAGACTGGCCGGGACCTCCTACAATGAGCAGTTCTTC.

This chain connects TRBV7-9 to TRBJ1-2, with D unclear. Trimming shortened V by 5 bases and J by 5 bases, and 15 bases separated the two germline ends. CDR3 length: 14 residues. Germline assignment: CDR1 SEHNR and CDR2 FQNEAQ (reference sequence). CDR3 amino acids: CASSIAPESYGYTF. The CDR3 region has the DNA TGTGCCAGCAGCATCGCGCCAGAGAGTTATGGCTACACCTTC.

The chain has TRBV4-3 and TRBJ2-1; D call uncertain. This CDR3 is 14 amino acids long. V was shortened by 0 bases and J by 15 bases, with 18 bases between the two germline ends. Germline lookup yields CDR1 LGHNA and CDR2 YSLEER. CDR3 region: CASSQDRVYSRWFF. CDR3 DNA sequence: TGCGCCAGCAGCCAAGATCGAGTCTACTCCCGGTGGTTCTTC.

In regard to this clone: Its ends do not fully match the called genes, so a read error is possible. The rearrangement links TRBV7-9 to TRBJ2-3; D gene uncertain. This CDR3 comprises 14 residues. Per germline, CDR1 SEHNR and CDR2 FQNEAQ (reference sequence). CDR3 DNA: TGTGCCACCAGCCTTAATACGGATTCAGATACGCAGTATTTT. Its protein product is CATSLNTDSDTQYF.

The chain combines TRBV27 with TRBJ2-5; D remains unclear. Germline assignment: CDR1 MNHEY and CDR2 SMNVEV (reference sequence). V lost 5 bases to trimming and J lost 0 bases, with 13 bases between them. The CDR3 consists of 15 residues. CDR3 sequence: CASSILGQNQETQYF. DNA for the CDR3: TGTGCCAGCAGTATCCTGGGCCAAAACCAAGAGACCCAGTACTTC.